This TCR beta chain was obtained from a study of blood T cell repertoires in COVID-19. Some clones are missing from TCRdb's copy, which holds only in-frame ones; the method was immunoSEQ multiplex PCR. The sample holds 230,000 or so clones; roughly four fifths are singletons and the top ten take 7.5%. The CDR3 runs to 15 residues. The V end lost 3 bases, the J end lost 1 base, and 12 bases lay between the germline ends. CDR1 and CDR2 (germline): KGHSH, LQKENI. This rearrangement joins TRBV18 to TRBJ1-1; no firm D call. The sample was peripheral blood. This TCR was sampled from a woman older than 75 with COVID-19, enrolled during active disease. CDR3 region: CASSPGREQNTEAFF. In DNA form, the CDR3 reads TGTGCCAGCTCACCGGGGAGGGAGCAGAACACTGAAGCTTTCTTT.